These T cell receptor beta chains were read from a single sample in a study of T cell repertoires in cytomegalovirus infection. TCRdb reprocessed the reads via MiXCR and lists one record per CDR3 protein. Seen here are about 920,000 distinct CDR3 sequences, approximately 31% observed once, and the top ten hold 13%. The antigens for these receptors are not known. The starting material was cultured CD8+ T cells from PBMCs, obtained from culture after CMV antigen stimulation. These receptor sequences come from a human donor in good health (CMV status not recorded). Some clones in this sample may be carry-over from other donors' samples. CDR3s include the opening cysteine and the closing phenylalanine or tryptophan. Fields, in order: clone size, CDR3 length, J gene, V gene, D gene, CDR3 protein, CDR3 DNA. A D gene is named only where the DNA matches it firmly. Not every row has a clone size; where given, it reads once, few, many or a size class.

-	15	TRBJ2-2	TRBV27	TRBD2	CASTSSGSNTGELFF	TGTGCCAGCACCTCTAGCGGATCGAACACCGGGGAGCTGTTTTTT
many	15	TRBJ2-1	TRBV7-2	TRBD2	CASSRTSGGAMEQFF	TGTGCCAGCAGTCGGACTAGCGGGGGGGCCATGGAGCAGTTCTTC
few	15	TRBJ1-1	TRBV12-3/TRBV12-4	-	CASRPQMGWDTEAFF	TGTGCCAGCAGGCCGCAAATGGGTTGGGACACTGAAGCTTTCTTT
-	14	TRBJ1-1	TRBV27	-	CASSWFGENTEAFF	TGTGCCAGCAGTTGGTTCGGAGAGAACACTGAAGCTTTCTTT
-	11	TRBJ2-5	TRBV6-2/TRBV6-3	-	CASNVGETQYF	TGTGCCAGCAACGTAGGGGAGACCCAGTACTTC
many	11	TRBJ2-1	TRBV7-6	-	CASSSGPEKGF	TGTGCCAGCAGCTCCGGGCCCGAGAAGGGCTTC
few	11	TRBJ1-1	TRBV12-3/TRBV12-4	-	CASSLAEEAFF	TGTGCCAGCAGTTTAGCGGAAGAAGCTTTCTTT
many	15	TRBJ1-6	TRBV7-6	-	CASSPRGSYNSPLHF	TGTGCCAGCAGCCCCAGGGGATCCTATAATTCACCCCTCCACTTT
many	16	TRBJ2-1	TRBV12-3/TRBV12-4	TRBD2	CASSSVTSGGGDEQFF	TGTGCCAGCAGTTCTGTGACTAGCGGGGGAGGAGATGAGCAGTTCTTC
-	18	TRBJ2-5	TRBV6-1	-	CASIGLRGRRGEKETQYF	TGTGCCAGCATTGGACTACGAGGCAGGCGGGGAGAAAAGGAGACCCAGTACTTC
few	14	TRBJ2-2	TRBV4-1	TRBD2	CASSQVLAGGELFF	TGCGCCAGCAGCCAAGTCTTAGCGGGCGGGGAGCTGTTTTTT
many	12	TRBJ2-1	TRBV7-9	TRBD1	CASSPTGTEQFF	TGTGCCAGCAGCCCGACAGGGACGGAGCAGTTCTTC
few	15	TRBJ1-5	TRBV10-3	-	CAISESIDSNQPQHF	TGTGCCATCAGTGAGTCGATCGATAGCAATCAGCCCCAGCATTTT
few	15	TRBJ1-3	TRBV12-5	-	CASGLKPFSGNTIYF	TGTGCTAGTGGTTTGAAGCCGTTCTCTGGAAACACCATATATTTT
many	14	TRBJ1-1	TRBV27	-	CASSRDSMNTEAFF	TGTGCCAGCAGCCGCGATTCGATGAACACTGAAGCTTTCTTT
-	14	TRBJ1-1	TRBV9	-	CASSVGGWAAEAFF	TGTGCCAGCAGCGTAGGGGGCTGGGCTGCTGAAGCTTTCTTT
few	15	TRBJ1-2	TRBV20-1	TRBD1	CSAVWTGQDIYGYTF	TGCAGTGCTGTGTGGACGGGACAGGACATTTATGGCTACACCTTC
-	14	TRBJ1-2	TRBV12-3/TRBV12-4	TRBD1	CASFFPGTGGGYTF	TGTGCCAGCTTCTTCCCCGGGACAGGGGGGGGCTACACCTTC
many	15	TRBJ2-3	TRBV7-2	-	CASSSETSSTDTQYF	TGTGCCAGCAGCTCCGAGACCTCTAGCACAGATACGCAGTATTTT
-	16	TRBJ1-6	TRBV7-2	-	CASSLGDSYYNSPLHF	TGTGCCAGCAGCTTAGGAGACAGCTACTATAATTCACCCCTCCACTTT
-	19	TRBJ1-2	TRBV14	-	CASSQEWWDAPSGNYGYTF	TGTGCCAGCAGCCAAGAGTGGTGGGACGCCCCATCCGGAAACTATGGCTACACCTTC
-	15	TRBJ2-3	TRBV7-9	-	CASSPADGGQDTQYF	TGTGCCAGCAGCCCCGCCGATGGGGGCCAAGATACGCAGTATTTT
-	15	TRBJ1-1	TRBV19	-	CASTRRGTRNTEAFF	TGTGCCAGTACCCGAAGAGGGACTCGGAACACTGAAGCTTTCTTT
-	13	TRBJ2-5	TRBV6-5	TRBD1	CASSRTGLETQYF	TGTGCCAGCAGTCGGACAGGGTTGGAGACCCAGTACTTC
-	15	TRBJ1-4	TRBV5-3	TRBD1	CASSHTGVGDEKLFF	TGTGCCAGCAGCCACACAGGGGTCGGTGATGAAAAACTGTTTTTT
-	14	TRBJ2-3	TRBV7-9	-	CASSLPKVTDTQYF	TGTGCCAGCAGCTTACCAAAAGTCACAGATACGCAGTATTTT
many	14	TRBJ1-1	TRBV7-9	-	CASSGGGVNTEAFF	TGTGCCAGCAGCGGTGGAGGGGTGAACACTGAAGCTTTCTTT
many	15	TRBJ2-1	TRBV7-6	-	CASSPWGGWGNEQFF	TGTGCCAGCAGCCCATGGGGGGGCTGGGGGAATGAGCAGTTCTTC